This T cell receptor beta chain appears in the sequencing data of a study of blood T cells in healthy people across ages. Then a second PCR, running roughly 7 to 11 cycles, was carried out with a sample-barcoded 5' primer and a J-beta primer mix. TCRdb reprocessed the 5' RACE reads with MiXCR, giving one entry per CDR3 protein. The table records around 1,000,000 distinct CDR3 sequences, under 30% of them present only once. This CDR3 comprises 14 residues. The V end lost 5 bases, the J end lost 2 bases, and 13 bases lay between the germline ends. This clonotype is a singleton in its sample. This sample was shared with a second study, whose subject was T cells of mothers and their children. That source adds: Donors comprised a few healthy Caucasian mothers plus their six children.

The sequenced material came from blood. The receptor's source is a girl aged 2 to 9 in good health. The chain carries TRBV12-3 or TRBV12-4 and TRBJ2-7; D is ambiguous. The CDR3 loop reads CASSTLKGTYEQYF. CDR3 bases: TGTGCCAGCAGTACCCTGAAGGGCACCTACGAGCAGTACTTC.